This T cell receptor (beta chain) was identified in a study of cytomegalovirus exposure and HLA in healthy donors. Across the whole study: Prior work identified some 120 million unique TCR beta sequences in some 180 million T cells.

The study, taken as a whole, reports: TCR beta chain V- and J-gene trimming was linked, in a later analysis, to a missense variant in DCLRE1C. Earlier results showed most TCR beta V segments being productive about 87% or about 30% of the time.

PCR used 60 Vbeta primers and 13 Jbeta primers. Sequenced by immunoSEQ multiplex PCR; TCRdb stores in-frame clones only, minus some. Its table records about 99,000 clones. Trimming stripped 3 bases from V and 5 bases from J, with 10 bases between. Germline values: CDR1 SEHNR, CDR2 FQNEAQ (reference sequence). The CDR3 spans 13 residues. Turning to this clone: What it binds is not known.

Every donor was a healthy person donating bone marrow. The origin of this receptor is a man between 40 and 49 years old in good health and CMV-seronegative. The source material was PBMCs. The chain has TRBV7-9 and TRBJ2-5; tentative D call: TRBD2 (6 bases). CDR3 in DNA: TGTGCCAGCAGCTTCGCGGGGTGGGAGACCCAGTACTTC. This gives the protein CASSFAGWETQYF.